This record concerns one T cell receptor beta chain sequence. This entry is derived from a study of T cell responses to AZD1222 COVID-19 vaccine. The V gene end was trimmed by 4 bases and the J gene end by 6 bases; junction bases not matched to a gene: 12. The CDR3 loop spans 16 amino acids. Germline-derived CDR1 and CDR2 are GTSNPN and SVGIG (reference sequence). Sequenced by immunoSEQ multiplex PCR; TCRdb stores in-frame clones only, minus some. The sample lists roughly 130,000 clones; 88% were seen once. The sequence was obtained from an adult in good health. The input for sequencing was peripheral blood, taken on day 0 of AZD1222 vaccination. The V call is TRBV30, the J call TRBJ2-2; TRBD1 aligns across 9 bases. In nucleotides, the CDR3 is TGTGCCTGGACCCCGGGGACAGGGAGGTCTCCCGGGGAGCTGTTTTTT. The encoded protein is CAWTPGTGRSPGELFF.